These T cell receptor beta chains were read from a single sample in a study of long-term antiretroviral therapy in people with HIV. The method was immunoSEQ multiplex PCR; TCRdb's version includes in-frame clones alone and lacks a portion of them. This repertoire shows fewer than 25,000 clones, around 81% found once; its top ten account for roughly 15%. This specimen was unsorted PBMCs, taken at the start of antiretroviral therapy, before treatment. The source of these receptors is a woman younger than 35 with HIV. Both conserved end residues are part of each CDR3. The D gene is left open where the match is weak. The listing skips clone size in some rows; elsewhere it reads once, few, many or a size class.

TRBJ2-7 | TRBV6-6 | TRBD1 | NA | TGTGCCAGCAGCAACACCGGGACAGGGTTCTACGAGCAGTACTTC | CASSNTGTGFYEQYF
TRBJ2-5 | TRBV11-2 | TRBD1 | NA | TGTGCCAGCAGCCCCCGACAGGGGGCGAATGGAGAGACCCAGTACTTC | CASSPRQGANGETQYF
TRBJ1-1 | TRBV29-1 | NA | NA | TGCAGCGTTGCGGGCCGTGGCACTGAAGCTTTCTTT | CSVAGRGTEAFF
TRBJ1-4 | TRBV28 | TRBD1 | NA | TGTGCCAGCAGCCCCCCCGACAGGGGAACTAATGAAAAACTGTTTTTT | CASSPPDRGTNEKLFF
TRBJ1-1 | TRBV27 | NA | NA | TGTGCCAGCAGTTTTGAGGGGGGCGCGGAAGCTTTCTTT | CASSFEGGAEAFF
TRBJ2-5 | TRBV7-9 | NA | NA | TGTGCCAGCAGCTTCGAAGAACGGGAGACCCAGTACTTC | CASSFEERETQYF
TRBJ2-7 | TRBV11-1 | NA | few | TGTGCCAGCAGCTTAGCAACAGGGATTGGCTACGAGCAGTACTTC | CASSLATGIGYEQYF
TRBJ1-2 | TRBV6-6 | TRBD1 | NA | TGTGCCAGCAGTCCCCCCAGGGGGGCCTCTAACTATGGCTACACCTTC | CASSPPRGASNYGYTF
TRBJ1-3 | TRBV7-9 | TRBD1 | NA | TGTGCCAGCAGCTTACAGGGGGCCTCTGGAAACACCATATATTTT | CASSLQGASGNTIYF
TRBJ1-2 | TRBV9 | TRBD1 | NA | TGTGCCAGCAGCGTAGAGGGACAGGGGGTGGATGGCTACACCTTC | CASSVEGQGVDGYTF
TRBJ2-3 | TRBV7-9 | TRBD2 | NA | TGTGCCAGCAGCCCCCTGGGGGCGGGAGGTAGAGATACGCAGTATTTT | CASSPLGAGGRDTQYF
TRBJ1-1 | TRBV4-3 | NA | NA | TGCGCCAGCAGCCAAGTTAGCTTGAACACTGAAGCTTTCTTT | CASSQVSLNTEAFF
TRBJ2-7 | TRBV6-6 | TRBD1 | once | TGTGCCAGCAGTGACAGGGGCCCTTCCTACGAGCAGTACTTC | CASSDRGPSYEQYF
TRBJ1-2 | TRBV30 | NA | NA | TGTGCCTGGGCCCCAGGGGACTATGGCTACACCTTC | CAWAPGDYGYTF
TRBJ2-3 | TRBV18 | TRBD1 | NA | TGTGCCAGCTCACAAATCGGGACAGACGATGGCACAGATACGCAGTATTTT | CASSQIGTDDGTDTQYF
TRBJ2-7 | TRBV6-1 | NA | NA | TGTGCCATACAGGATTACGAGCAGTACTTC | CAIQDYEQYF
TRBJ2-1 | TRBV19 | TRBD1 | NA | TGTGCCAGTAGTATTGGACAGGGCTCCTACAATGAGCAGTTCTTC | CASSIGQGSYNEQFF
TRBJ1-1 | TRBV5-1 | TRBD1 | few | TGCGCCAGCAGCTACGGGACAGGGATCCCTGAAGCTTTCTTT | CASSYGTGIPEAFF
TRBJ2-3 | TRBV2 | NA | NA | TGTGCCAGCAGCCCTAGCACAGATACGCAGTATTTT | CASSPSTDTQYF
TRBJ1-1 | TRBV5-6 | NA | NA | TGTGCCAGCAGCCCAGGGGACACTGAAGCTTTCTTT | CASSPGDTEAFF
TRBJ2-5 | TRBV19 | NA | NA | TGTGCCAGTAGTATGAGTATACAAGAGACCCAGTACTTC | CASSMSIQETQYF
TRBJ2-7 | TRBV13 | TRBD2 | NA | TGTGCCAGCAGCCCCACCCGTAGCGGGAGTCACGAGCAGTACTTC | CASSPTRSGSHEQYF
TRBJ1-5 | TRBV28 | NA | NA | TGTGCCAGCAGTTTAAGCCCACTGGCCCAGCATTTT | CASSLSPLAQHF
TRBJ1-3 | TRBV6-6 | NA | NA | TGTGCCAGCAAAACAGGGTCAGGTGGAAACACCATATATTTT | CASKTGSGGNTIYF
TRBJ2-7 | TRBV18 | NA | NA | TGTGCCAGCTCACCGACAAGCTACGAGCAGTACTTC | CASSPTSYEQYF
TRBJ2-7 | TRBV28 | NA | NA | TGTGCCAGCAACAAGCCGGGCGCGCCTTACGAGCAGTACTTC | CASNKPGAPYEQYF
TRBJ2-3 | TRBV11-2 | NA | NA | TGTGCCAGCAGCTTCATTGCACGGTCACGAAACACAGATACGCAGTATTTT | CASSFIARSRNTDTQYF
TRBJ1-4 | TRBV6-4 | NA | NA | TGTGCCAGCAGTGAAGCCCCCCTGGCAGGGGACGCTGAAAAACTGTTTTTT | CASSEAPLAGDAEKLFF
TRBJ2-3 | TRBV5-1 | TRBD2 | NA | TGCGCCAGCAGCTTAGGGACTAGCTATGGGGCAGATACGCAGTATTTT | CASSLGTSYGADTQYF
TRBJ2-1 | TRBV9 | NA | NA | TGTGCCAGCAGCCCCCCCCACAATGAGCAGTTCTTC | CASSPPHNEQFF
TRBJ2-7 | TRBV5-8 | NA | once | TGTGCCAGCAGCTTTCCTCCCAGGGTACTCACGTCTGACGAGCAGTACTTC | CASSFPPRVLTSDEQYF
TRBJ1-2 | TRBV5-1 | TRBD1 | NA | TGCGCCAGCAGCTTGGCTGGGACAGAGATATATGGCTACACCTTC | CASSLAGTEIYGYTF
TRBJ2-1 | TRBV28 | TRBD2 | NA | TGTGCCAGCAGTCCAGGGACTAGCGGGGATAGTGAGCAGTTCTTC | CASSPGTSGDSEQFF
TRBJ1-5 | TRBV11-2 | NA | NA | TGTGCCAGCAGCTTAAGGGCAGGGGGCAATCAGCCCCAGCATTTT | CASSLRAGGNQPQHF
TRBJ2-5 | TRBV6-6 | NA | NA | TGTGCCAGCAGCCCAGGGGCTTTAGGGGAGACCCAGTACTTC | CASSPGALGETQYF
TRBJ2-2 | TRBV7-7 | TRBD2 | once | TGTGCTAGCAGCGACGCTAAGACTAGCGGGAGGGCCGCGGACACCGGGGAGCTGTTTTTT | CASSDAKTSGRAADTGELFF
TRBJ1-1 | TRBV30 | NA | NA | TGTGCCTGGACCACCTCGGGGAACACTGAAGCTTTCTTT | CAWTTSGNTEAFF
TRBJ2-7 | TRBV5-4 | TRBD1 | NA | TGTGCCAGCAGTTTGAACCGGGACAGCTCCTACGAGCAGTACTTC | CASSLNRDSSYEQYF
TRBJ2-2 | TRBV7-9 | NA | NA | TGTGCCAGCAGCCCGAGGACACAGGGACGGAACACCGGGGAGCTGTTTTTT | CASSPRTQGRNTGELFF
TRBJ2-5 | TRBV13 | NA | NA | TGTGCCAGCAGCCGCCAGGTCGCGGGAGAGACCCAGTACTTC | CASSRQVAGETQYF
TRBJ1-1 | TRBV4-1 | TRBD1 | NA | TGCGCCAGCAGCCCTAACCGGGACAGGGGAAGGGGAACTGAAGCTTTCTTT | CASSPNRDRGRGTEAFF
TRBJ2-1 | TRBV10-3 | NA | NA | TGTGCCATCAGTGAGTATGGCGGGGTACGAGGTGAGCAGTTCTTC | CAISEYGGVRGEQFF
TRBJ1-1 | TRBV29-1 | TRBD1 | NA | TGCAGCGTGGACAGGGGGCTCGGTGAAGCTTTCTTT | CSVDRGLGEAFF
TRBJ2-1 | TRBV6-1 | TRBD2 | NA | TGTGCCAGCAGGGAAAGACTAGCGGTAACCTACAATGAGCAGTTCTTC | CASRERLAVTYNEQFF
TRBJ1-5 | TRBV5-1 | NA | NA | TGCGCCAGCAGCTTCTCTGGTCAGAGCAATCAGCCCCAGCATTTT | CASSFSGQSNQPQHF
TRBJ2-3 | TRBV9 | NA | NA | TGTGCCAGCAGCGTAGAGACTAGCACAGATACGCAGTATTTT | CASSVETSTDTQYF
TRBJ2-1 | TRBV10-3 | NA | NA | TGTGCCATCAGTGACCGGAGGGATGAGCAGTTCTTC | CAISDRRDEQFF
TRBJ1-2 | TRBV10-3 | TRBD1 | NA | TGTGCCATCAGTCGGGACAGGGAGGACGATAATCATGGCTACACCTTC | CAISRDREDDNHGYTF